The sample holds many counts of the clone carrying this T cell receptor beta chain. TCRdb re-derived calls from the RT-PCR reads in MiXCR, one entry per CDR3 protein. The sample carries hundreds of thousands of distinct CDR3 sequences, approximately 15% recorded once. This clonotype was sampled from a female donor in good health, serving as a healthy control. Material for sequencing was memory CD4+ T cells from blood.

CDR3 DNA: TGTGCCAGCAGTACCCAGACTAGCGGGACTGAGACCCAGTACTTC. It specifies CASSTQTSGTETQYF. The V gene is TRBV28, the J gene TRBJ2-5, with 11 bases identical to TRBD2. CDR3 length: 15 amino acids. V lost 5 bases to trimming and J lost 5 bases; unmatched junction nucleotides: 7. Germline assignment: CDR1 MDHEN and CDR2 SYDVKM. Full variable domain (remainder filled in from reference TRBV28 and TRBJ2-5): DVKVTQSSRYLVKRTGEKVFLECVQDMDHENMFWYRQDPGLGLRLIYFSYDVKMKEKGDIPEGYSVSREKKERFSLILESASTNQTSMYLCASSTQTSGTETQYFGPGTRLLVL.